This entry features one T cell receptor beta chain sequence. Its antigen is as yet unknown. The junction shows a germline mismatch at one end, possibly a read error. The data originate from a study of glioma-infiltrating T cells. This CDR3 region has 14 residues. Study-wide findings and caveats: Non-neoplastic patients had below-expected tissue-blood divergence, while all gliomas exceeded expectation.

Using RNA template, CDR3s of TCR alpha and beta were amplified with iRepertoire arm-PCR. TCRdb re-called the multiplex PCR reads through MiXCR, storing one row per CDR3 protein. Of approximately 140,000 distinct CDR3 sequences in the sample, around 25% were seen once. This clonotype was sampled from a human donor with low-grade glioma or glioblastoma, undergoing nonglioma brain surgery, or in good health (not recorded which). What was sequenced was glioma tissue, nonneoplastic brain tissue, or PBMCs (not recorded which). The chain joins TRBV12-3 or TRBV12-4 to TRBJ2-3, with a tentative D call TRBD2 (6 bases). This chain's CDR3 is CASSLAWGEDTQYF. In DNA form, the CDR3 reads TGTGCCAGCAGCTTAGCCTGGGGGGAAGATACGCAGTATTTT.